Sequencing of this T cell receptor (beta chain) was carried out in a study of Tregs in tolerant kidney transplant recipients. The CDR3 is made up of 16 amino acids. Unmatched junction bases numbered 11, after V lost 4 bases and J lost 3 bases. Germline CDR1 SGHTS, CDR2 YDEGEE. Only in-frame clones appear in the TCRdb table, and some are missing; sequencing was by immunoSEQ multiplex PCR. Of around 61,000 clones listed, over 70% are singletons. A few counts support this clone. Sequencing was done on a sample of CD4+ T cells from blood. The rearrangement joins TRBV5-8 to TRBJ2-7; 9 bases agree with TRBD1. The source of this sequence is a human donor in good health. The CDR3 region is CASSPPGQGGFYEQYF. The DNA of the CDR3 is TGTGCCAGCAGCCCACCGGGACAGGGTGGATTCTACGAGCAGTACTTC.